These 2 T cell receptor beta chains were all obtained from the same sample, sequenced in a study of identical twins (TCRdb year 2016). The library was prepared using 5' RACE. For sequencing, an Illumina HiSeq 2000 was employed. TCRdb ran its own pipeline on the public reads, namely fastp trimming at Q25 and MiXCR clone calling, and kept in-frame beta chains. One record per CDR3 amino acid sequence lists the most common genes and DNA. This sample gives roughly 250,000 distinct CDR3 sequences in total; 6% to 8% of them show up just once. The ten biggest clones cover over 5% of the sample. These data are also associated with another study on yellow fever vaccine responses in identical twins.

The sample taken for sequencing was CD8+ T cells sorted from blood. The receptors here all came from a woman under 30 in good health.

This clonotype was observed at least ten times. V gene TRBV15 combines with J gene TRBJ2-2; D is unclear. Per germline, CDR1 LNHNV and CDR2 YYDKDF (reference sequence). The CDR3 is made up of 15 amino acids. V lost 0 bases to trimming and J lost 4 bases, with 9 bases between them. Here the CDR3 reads CATSRDPVSTGELFF. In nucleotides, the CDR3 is TGTGCCACCAGCAGAGATCCGGTGAGCACCGGGGAGCTGTTTTTT.

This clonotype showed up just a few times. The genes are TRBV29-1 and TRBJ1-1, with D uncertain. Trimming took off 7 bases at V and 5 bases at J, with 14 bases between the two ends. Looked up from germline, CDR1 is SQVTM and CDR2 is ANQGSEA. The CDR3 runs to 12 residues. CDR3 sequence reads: CSASRWGTEAFF. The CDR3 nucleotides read TGCAGCGCCAGCCGGTGGGGTACTGAAGCTTTCTTT.